This T cell receptor (beta chain) was found in a study of blood T cells in healthy people across ages. This clonotype has at least ten counts. A sample-barcoded 5' primer and a J-beta primer mix were used in a second PCR of about 7 to 12 cycles. TCRdb re-called the 5' RACE reads with MiXCR, one entry per CDR3 protein. The sample carries about 800,000 distinct CDR3 sequences, approximately 25% recorded once. A further study also used this sample, focusing on T cells of mothers and their children.

The sample taken for sequencing was blood. The TCR originated in a boy aged 5-17 years in good health.

Written as DNA, the CDR3 is TGTGCCAGCAGTTACTCCGGGACAGGGCCCTACGAGCAGTACTTC. It translates to CASSYSGTGPYEQYF. This chain links TRBV6-5 with TRBJ2-7, with TRBD1 identical over 9 bases. The CDR3 contains 15 residues. Germline V gene lookup returns CDR1 MNHEY and CDR2 SVGAGI. V shed 0 bases and J 2 bases; nucleotides not matched to a gene: 2.